This is a list of T cell receptor beta chains from one sample in a study of Ad26.COV2.S vaccination and SARS-CoV-2 variants. Only in-frame clones appear in the TCRdb table, and some are missing; sequencing was by immunoSEQ multiplex PCR. The sample contains 350,000 to 500,000 clones, 80% to 95% of which appear only once. The sequencing used peripheral blood, collected in a trial of Ad26.COV2.S vaccine versus placebo. The source is a person between 18 and 65 years old who received the Ad26.COV2.S COVID-19 vaccine or a placebo. Both conserved end residues are part of each CDR3. Each record gives: J gene, D gene, clone size, V gene, CDR3 protein, CDR3 DNA. D genes are given only for firm matches. Some rows have no size entry. The others give once, few or many, or a class for an expanded clone.

TRBJ1-5,TRBD1,NA,TRBV7-2,CASSPGGQLYQPQHF,TGTGCCAGCAGCCCCGGGGGACAGCTATATCAGCCCCAGCATTTT
TRBJ2-7,TRBD1,few,TRBV7-2,CASSFSTGAYEQYF,TGTGCCAGCAGCTTCTCGACAGGGGCATACGAGCAGTACTTC
TRBJ1-1,NA,NA,TRBV29-1,CSVGHANTEAFF,TGCAGCGTCGGACACGCGAACACTGAAGCTTTCTTT
TRBJ2-1,NA,NA,TRBV7-2,CASSLAGLLDEQFF,TGTGCCAGCAGCTTGGCGGGACTTCTTGATGAGCAGTTCTTC
TRBJ1-5,NA,NA,TRBV2,CASIRDSNQPQHF,TGTGCCAGCATAAGAGATAGCAATCAGCCCCAGCATTTT
TRBJ2-7,NA,NA,TRBV5-1,CASSFRAFREEQYF,TGCGCCAGCAGCTTCCGGGCTTTCCGGGAAGAGCAGTACTTC
TRBJ2-1,NA,NA,TRBV19,CASSIWFNEQFF,TGTGCCAGTAGTATATGGTTCAATGAGCAGTTCTTC
TRBJ2-3,TRBD2,NA,TRBV5-1,CASSLARLAGDTQYF,TGCGCCAGCAGCTTGGCCAGGTTAGCGGGAGATACGCAGTATTTT
TRBJ1-2,NA,NA,TRBV10-3,CAISEFDPGSYGYTF,TGTGCCATCAGTGAATTTGATCCAGGTTCCTATGGCTACACCTTC
TRBJ2-1,NA,once,TRBV5-1,CASSLTGGGNEQFF,TGCGCCAGCAGCTTAACAGGAGGGGGCAATGAGCAGTTCTTC
TRBJ2-7,NA,NA,TRBV13,CASSFTNRFYEQYF,TGTGCCAGCAGCTTTACGAACAGATTCTACGAGCAGTACTTC
TRBJ2-1,TRBD2,NA,TRBV5-4,CASSAKTSGPYNEQFF,TGTGCCAGCAGCGCGAAGACTAGCGGTCCCTACAATGAGCAGTTCTTC
TRBJ2-7,NA,NA,TRBV5-1,CASSLLQFMVAAGPYEQYF,TGCGCCAGCAGCTTGCTCCAGTTTATGGTGGCGGCCGGACCCTACGAGCAGTACTTC
TRBJ1-2,NA,NA,TRBV24-1,CATSDSGTNGDANYGYTF,TGTGCCACCAGTGATTCCGGGACAAACGGGGACGCTAACTATGGCTACACCTTC
TRBJ2-7,TRBD1,NA,TRBV11-2,CASTLMDRGVQPTYEQYF,TGTGCCAGCACCCTGATGGACAGGGGAGTCCAACCCACCTACGAGCAGTACTTC
TRBJ1-2,TRBD1,few,TRBV19,CASSVAGTAYGYTF,TGTGCCAGTAGTGTCGCCGGGACAGCCTATGGCTACACCTTC
TRBJ2-7,NA,NA,TRBV27,CASSLSAGPRAYEQYF,TGTGCCAGCAGTTTATCCGCAGGCCCCAGGGCTTACGAGCAGTACTTC
TRBJ2-2,NA,NA,TRBV19,CASSISTVTGELFF,TGTGCCAGTAGTATATCGACAGTCACCGGGGAGCTGTTTTTT
TRBJ2-1,TRBD2,NA,TRBV9,CASSVVAGGGRGYNEQFF,TGTGCCAGCAGCGTAGTAGCGGGAGGTGGAAGAGGCTACAATGAGCAGTTCTTC
TRBJ2-1,TRBD2,NA,TRBV3-1/TRBV3-2,CASSHPSGQQFF,TGTGCCAGCAGCCACCCTAGCGGCCAGCAGTTCTTC
TRBJ2-2,TRBD2,once,TRBV7-3,CASSLIAGEAGELFF,TGTGCCAGCAGCTTGATAGCGGGAGAGGCCGGGGAGCTGTTTTTT
TRBJ2-3,NA,NA,TRBV7-6,CASSRVGGVTDTQYF,TGTGCCAGCAGCCGGGTGGGAGGAGTCACAGATACGCAGTATTTT
TRBJ2-7,NA,once,TRBV13,CASSLGRRVAEQYF,TGTGCCAGCAGCCTAGGAAGACGGGTGGCCGAGCAGTACTTC
TRBJ2-3,NA,NA,TRBV27,CASREGGDTQYF,TGTGCCAGCCGCGAGGGGGGAGATACGCAGTATTTT
TRBJ2-5,NA,NA,TRBV5-1,CASREGQMYQETQYF,TGCGCCAGCAGGGAGGGACAGATGTACCAAGAGACCCAGTACTTC
TRBJ2-1,TRBD2,NA,TRBV19,CASTSGRGSHEQFF,TGTGCCAGTACCAGCGGGAGGGGAAGCCATGAGCAGTTCTTC
TRBJ2-7,NA,once,TRBV3-1/TRBV3-2,CASSRGWQGSSYEQYF,TGTGCCAGCAGCCGAGGGTGGCAGGGGTCATCCTACGAGCAGTACTTC
TRBJ2-1,TRBD1,NA,TRBV27,CASNSAGTGKNEQFF,TGTGCCAGCAACTCCGCCGGGACAGGGAAAAATGAGCAGTTCTTC
TRBJ2-3,TRBD2,NA,TRBV4-2,CASSQVGLAEDTQYF,TGTGCCAGCAGCCAAGTAGGGCTAGCGGAAGATACGCAGTATTTT
TRBJ2-5,NA,NA,TRBV2,CASSVLATPGETQYF,TGTGCCAGCAGTGTTCTAGCAACTCCAGGAGAGACCCAGTACTTC
TRBJ1-4,TRBD1,NA,TRBV5-1,CASSKGTGVQYEKLFF,TGCGCCAGCAGTAAAGGGACAGGGGTTCAGTATGAAAAACTGTTTTTT
TRBJ1-1,NA,NA,TRBV10-3,CAIREMGGQTEAFF,TGTGCCATCAGAGAGATGGGGGGCCAAACTGAAGCTTTCTTT
TRBJ2-5,NA,NA,TRBV5-8,CASSHRETQYF,TGTGCCAGCAGCCATAGGGAGACCCAGTACTTC
TRBJ2-5,TRBD1,NA,TRBV7-6,CASSSDRGTQYF,TGTGCCAGCAGCTCAGACAGGGGGACCCAGTACTTC
TRBJ2-1,TRBD2,NA,TRBV5-5,CASSLVAGNYNEQFF,TGTGCCAGCAGCTTGGTAGCGGGGAACTACAATGAGCAGTTCTTC
TRBJ2-1,TRBD2,NA,TRBV9,CASSVVTSGYNEQFF,TGTGCCAGCAGCGTAGTGACTAGCGGTTACAATGAGCAGTTCTTC
TRBJ2-5,TRBD2,NA,TRBV6-2/TRBV6-3,CASSPWRGLAGGGETQYF,TGTGCCAGCAGTCCCTGGCGGGGACTAGCGGGAGGAGGGGAGACCCAGTACTTC
TRBJ1-5,NA,NA,TRBV5-4,CASSLQGNQPQHF,TGTGCCAGCAGCTTACAAGGCAATCAGCCCCAGCATTTT
TRBJ2-5,TRBD1,NA,TRBV11-3,CASSPRTGDKETQYF,TGTGCCAGCAGTCCTAGGACAGGGGATAAAGAGACCCAGTACTTC
TRBJ2-7,NA,NA,TRBV10-3,CAISWDHLYEQYF,TGTGCCATCAGCTGGGACCACCTCTACGAGCAGTACTTC
TRBJ2-1,NA,NA,TRBV12-3/TRBV12-4,CASSRSGDNEQFF,TGTGCCAGCAGCCGTTCCGGGGACAATGAGCAGTTCTTC
TRBJ1-3,NA,NA,TRBV10-3,CAISTQISGNTIYF,TGTGCCATCAGCACCCAGATCTCTGGAAACACCATATATTTT
TRBJ1-3,NA,NA,TRBV30,CAWSDSSRDSGNTIYF,TGTGCCTGGAGTGATTCATCGCGGGACTCTGGAAACACCATATATTTT
TRBJ2-5,TRBD2,NA,TRBV19,CASKLAGGETQYF,TGTGCCAGTAAACTAGCGGGAGGAGAGACCCAGTACTTC
TRBJ1-6,TRBD1,NA,TRBV28,CASFPGQNNSPLHF,TGTGCCAGCTTCCCGGGACAGAATAATTCACCCCTCCACTTT
TRBJ2-2,TRBD1,NA,TRBV2,CASSQDRGPTGELFF,TGTGCCAGCAGTCAAGACAGGGGGCCTACCGGGGAGCTGTTTTTT
TRBJ2-1,NA,NA,TRBV7-2,CASSLSSTLRQGGGEQFF,TGTGCCAGCAGCTTATCCTCCACCCTCCGGCAGGGAGGGGGTGAGCAGTTCTTC
TRBJ2-3,TRBD2,NA,TRBV5-1,CASSLRQTSGDTQYF,TGCGCCAGCAGCTTGAGACAAACTAGCGGAGATACGCAGTATTTT
TRBJ1-1,TRBD1,NA,TRBV5-1,CASSSRTGGYMNTEAFF,TGCGCCAGCAGCTCGAGGACAGGGGGATATATGAACACTGAAGCTTTCTTT
TRBJ2-1,NA,NA,TRBV20-1,CSAGVGEQFF,TGCAGTGCTGGTGTTGGCGAGCAGTTCTTC
TRBJ1-1,NA,NA,TRBV7-2,CASSLAGGVVAFF,TGTGCCAGCAGCTTAGCGGGAGGGGTGGTAGCTTTCTTT
TRBJ2-7,NA,once,TRBV5-8,CASSLIPLPGLGYEQYF,TGTGCCAGCAGCTTAATCCCCCTTCCGGGGTTAGGATACGAGCAGTACTTC